This T cell receptor (beta chain) emerged from a study of T cells after yellow fever vaccination. Study as a whole: In the case of low-cell-number fractions, SMART-Seq v4 Ultra Low Input was used for preparation. Study-wide results and limits: It was a weaker secondary response, yet one that peaked faster, at day 5 versus 15.

Universal primer sites and UMIs were introduced during 5'RACE template-switching synthesis of TCR cDNA. TCRdb re-derived calls from the 5' RACE reads in MiXCR, one entry per CDR3 protein. The data hold under 250,000 distinct CDR3 sequences, with about 3% observed a single time. CDR3 size: 15 residues. V lost 5 bases and J lost 4; bases outside the gene matches: 7. Germline loops: CDR1 SEHNR, CDR2 FQNEAQ (reference sequence). This clonotype was counted ten times or more. What it binds is not known. Specimen: CD4+ T cells sorted from PBMCs, collected 10 days after the yellow fever booster vaccination. J is TRBJ1-2 and V is TRBV7-9; 10 bases fit TRBD1. The receptor was isolated from a man younger than 30 who received the YFV17D yellow fever vaccine. CDR3 DNA sequence: TGTGCCAGCAGCGCACAGGACAGGGGGATCTATGGCTACACCTTC. This encodes CASSAQDRGIYGYTF. Full variable domain (rest looked up from reference TRBV7-9 and TRBJ1-2): DTGVSQNPRHKITKRGQNVTFRCDPISEHNRLYWYRQTLGQGPEFLTYFQNEAQLEKSRLLSDRFSAERPKGSFSTLEIQRTEQGDSAMYLCASSAQDRGIYGYTFGSGTRLTVV.